Listed below are T cell receptor beta chains from one sample, sequenced in a study of blood T cell repertoires in COVID-19. TCRdb keeps only in-frame clones here, not all; method: immunoSEQ multiplex PCR. In the table there are about 260,000 clones, approximately 92% of which are singletons. Sequenced input: peripheral blood. These receptors were taken from a person under 35 with COVID-19, enrolled during active disease. Each CDR3 is given without its conserved first and last residue. Size values are once, few and many counts, or a class for expanded clones, and some rows have none.

V gene: TRBV28
clone size: -
CDR3 protein: AVEKGLSYEQY

V gene: TRBV12-3/TRBV12-4
clone size: -
CDR3 protein: ASSPTGVIEAF

V gene: TRBV18
clone size: -
CDR3 protein: ASSSYRGNRGTEAF

V gene: TRBV28
clone size: -
CDR3 protein: ASSQGGFSPLH

V gene: TRBV4-1
clone size: -
CDR3 protein: ASSHPVGTTGERPQH

V gene: TRBV5-1
clone size: -
CDR3 protein: ASSPDRTQETQY

V gene: TRBV5-1
clone size: -
CDR3 protein: ASSTGTSGASTDTQY

V gene: TRBV7-6
clone size: -
CDR3 protein: ASSLGGGSRETQY

V gene: TRBV3-1/TRBV3-2
clone size: -
CDR3 protein: ASRQRNTGELF

V gene: TRBV11-2
clone size: few
CDR3 protein: ASSKGWEYEQY

V gene: TRBV6-5
clone size: -
CDR3 protein: ASSYWGQGETEAF

V gene: TRBV2
clone size: -
CDR3 protein: ASSIARDRDYEQY

V gene: TRBV11-2
clone size: -
CDR3 protein: ASSWDSSNEKLF

V gene: TRBV11-2
clone size: few
CDR3 protein: ASSLGMSYT

V gene: TRBV24-1
clone size: -
CDR3 protein: ATSEGSAGNQPQH

V gene: TRBV27
clone size: -
CDR3 protein: ASSPTGAYEQY

V gene: TRBV29-1
clone size: -
CDR3 protein: SVARDTQETQY

V gene: TRBV7-2
clone size: once
CDR3 protein: ASSLAIDSPTIY

V gene: TRBV2
clone size: once
CDR3 protein: ASSDGTGLNEQY

V gene: TRBV10-1
clone size: -
CDR3 protein: ASGLNNEQF

V gene: TRBV24-1
clone size: -
CDR3 protein: ATSESGQGVYSGELF

V gene: TRBV12-5
clone size: -
CDR3 protein: ASGEPDRVPYNEQF

V gene: TRBV24-1
clone size: -
CDR3 protein: ATSERGTVGGYT

V gene: TRBV9
clone size: few
CDR3 protein: ASSARLTTDTQY

V gene: TRBV5-6
clone size: -
CDR3 protein: ASSYTYSYEQY

V gene: TRBV4-1
clone size: -
CDR3 protein: ASRLEAGVSYNEQF

V gene: TRBV4-3
clone size: once
CDR3 protein: ASSQEGAAGYNEQF

V gene: TRBV6-4
clone size: once
CDR3 protein: ASSEGGSGTDTQY

V gene: TRBV4-1
clone size: -
CDR3 protein: ASSQDSGGLNMNTEAF

V gene: TRBV29-1
clone size: -
CDR3 protein: SVEEGASGPGETQY

V gene: TRBV28
clone size: -
CDR3 protein: ASSLDRDGEKLF

V gene: TRBV30
clone size: -
CDR3 protein: AWSVRKFGWTQSSYEQY

V gene: TRBV3-1/TRBV3-2
clone size: -
CDR3 protein: ASSQGGTGPPF

V gene: TRBV19
clone size: -
CDR3 protein: ASSIELAAFNEQF

V gene: TRBV2
clone size: -
CDR3 protein: ASSRPVEQF

V gene: TRBV6-5
clone size: -
CDR3 protein: ASRSTGGSTDTQY

V gene: TRBV3-1/TRBV3-2
clone size: -
CDR3 protein: ASSQEKAGQYNEKLF

V gene: TRBV6-4
clone size: -
CDR3 protein: ASSDSDRREQF

V gene: TRBV5-6
clone size: -
CDR3 protein: ASSQGAGYSPLH

V gene: TRBV5-6
clone size: -
CDR3 protein: ASSWGQSNTEAF

V gene: TRBV5-6
clone size: -
CDR3 protein: ASSLYNTEAF

V gene: TRBV7-2
clone size: -
CDR3 protein: AGRAPEFSGANVLT

V gene: TRBV3-1/TRBV3-2
clone size: -
CDR3 protein: ASSQVDRAHEQY

V gene: TRBV27
clone size: -
CDR3 protein: ASSTKGGRLVYEQY

V gene: TRBV6-6
clone size: -
CDR3 protein: ASSYSRTSDEQY